The rows below give T cell receptor beta chains drawn from one sample of a study of sequential checkpoint blockade in melanoma. Using immunoSEQ multiplex PCR, the repertoire was profiled, and TCRdb retains in-frame clones only, with some absent. Of roughly 9,300 clones listed, 76% are singletons. Sample: CD8+ T cells sorted from blood (inferred from file names), taken from a patient given nivolumab and ipilimumab in sequence. Receptors were obtained from a human donor with melanoma. CDR3s include the opening cysteine and the closing phenylalanine or tryptophan. The D gene is left open where the match is weak. Size is stated for part of the rows, as once, few or many counts, or as a class when the clone is expanded.

NA TRBJ2-7 TRBD1 TRBV4-3 TGCGCCAGCAGCCAAGCACCCAAACCGGGACAGGTCTACGAGCAGTACTTC CASSQAPKPGQVYEQYF
NA TRBJ1-1 NA TRBV30 TGTGCCTGGAGTTTGACTCAGAACACTGAAGCTTTCTTT CAWSLTQNTEAFF
NA TRBJ2-7 TRBD1 TRBV28 TGTGCCAGCAGTTTAGAGGGACAGGGGAACTCCTACGAGCAGTACTTC CASSLEGQGNSYEQYF
NA TRBJ2-7 NA TRBV16 TGTGCCAGCAGCTTAGAAAGTGAGGGGGACGAGCAGTACTTC CASSLESEGDEQYF
NA TRBJ2-3 NA TRBV7-9 TGTGCCAGCAGCCCCCAGGACAGCGGGGACACAGATACGCAGTATTTT CASSPQDSGDTDTQYF
NA TRBJ1-2 NA TRBV5-6 TGTGCCAGCAGCTTAACCGGGGAGAGGGCCTTAAACTATGGCTACACCTTC CASSLTGERALNYGYTF
once TRBJ2-7 TRBD1 TRBV5-6 TGTGCCAGCAGCACGTCAACAGGGGGCTTTTACGAGCAGTACTTC CASSTSTGGFYEQYF
NA TRBJ2-7 NA TRBV27 TGTGCCAGCAGTTTTAACAGGGGAGGCTACGAGCAGTACTTC CASSFNRGGYEQYF
NA TRBJ2-7 NA TRBV6-5 TGTGCCAGCAGTTACTACAGGGAGCAGTACTTC CASSYYREQYF
NA TRBJ2-7 NA TRBV2 TGTGCCAGCAGTGGAACCGCAGTGAACTACGAGCAGTACTTC CASSGTAVNYEQYF
NA TRBJ2-7 NA TRBV29-1 TGCAGCGTTGAACCCCCAGGGGCCTACGAGCAGTACTTC CSVEPPGAYEQYF
NA TRBJ1-6 NA TRBV10-3 TGTGCCCCCCAACTCTTCCTCTCCTATAATTCACCCCTCCACTTT CAPQLFLSYNSPLHF
NA TRBJ2-3 NA TRBV21-1 TGTGCCAGCAGCAACCCCGACAGCTGCACAGATACGCAGTATTTT CASSNPDSCTDTQYF
NA TRBJ2-1 TRBD2 TRBV19 TGTGCCAGTAGTCTTACTAGCGGGGGGGCTGGTGAGCAGTTCTTC CASSLTSGGAGEQFF
NA TRBJ1-3 NA TRBV5-3 TGTGCCAGAAGCTTGGTAGCCCAGGGATGCGGAAACACCATATATTTT CARSLVAQGCGNTIYF
few TRBJ1-5 NA TRBV4-3 TGCGCCAGCAGCCAGGATGGAGGGTACCAGCCCCAGCATTTT CASSQDGGYQPQHF
NA TRBJ1-2 NA TRBV28 TGTGCCAGCAGTCGACTTAACTATGGCTACACCTTC CASSRLNYGYTF
NA TRBJ2-7 TRBD2 TRBV6-6 TGTGCCAGCATCCTAGGAGCGGGGGAAGGCTACGAGCAGTACTTC CASILGAGEGYEQYF
NA TRBJ2-7 NA TRBV27 TGTGCCAGCAGTTTATCGTGGACAGTCTTGTCCTACGAGCAGTACTTC CASSLSWTVLSYEQYF
NA TRBJ1-6 NA TRBV5-8 TGTGCCAGCAGCTCCCACGATTTTGGGGGGGCAAATTCACCCCTCCACTTT CASSSHDFGGANSPLHF
NA TRBJ2-7 TRBD1 TRBV27 TGTGCCAGCAGTGTCAGGGGGCGCTACGAGCAGTACTTC CASSVRGRYEQYF
NA TRBJ1-4 NA TRBV7-2 TGTGCCAGCAGCTTAGTCGGTGGTCAGGTCACAACTAATGAAAAACTGTTTTTT CASSLVGGQVTTNEKLFF
NA TRBJ2-1 TRBD1 TRBV7-6 TGTGCCAGCAGTCGAAGACAGGGTGGTGACAATGAGCAGTTCTTC CASSRRQGGDNEQFF
NA TRBJ2-6 NA TRBV27 TGTGCCAGCAGTTCGGGATTCTCTGGGGCCAACGTCCTGACTTTC CASSSGFSGANVLTF
once TRBJ1-2 NA TRBV27 TGTGCCAGCAGTTTAGTTTCAGGGTCCGGCTACACCTTC CASSLVSGSGYTF
once TRBJ1-2 TRBD1 TRBV5-6 TGTGCCAGCAGCTTGGGGCAGGGGGCTGTATATGGCTACACCTTC CASSLGQGAVYGYTF
NA TRBJ1-5 NA TRBV10-1 TGCGCCAGCAGGACTCCTCCGGCGGTACAGCCCCAGCATTTT CASRTPPAVQPQHF
NA TRBJ2-7 TRBD1 TRBV2 TGTGCCAGCAGTGGGGGACAGGCGAACGAGCAGTACTTC CASSGGQANEQYF
NA TRBJ1-2 TRBD1 TRBV29-1 TGCAGCGTTACAGGGGGCGAGGACAGGACATATGGCTACACCTTC CSVTGGEDRTYGYTF
few TRBJ1-4 NA TRBV2 TGTGCCAGCAGCTCGGGGGAAACTAATGAAAAACTGTTTTTT CASSSGETNEKLFF
NA TRBJ2-7 NA TRBV4-3 TGCGCCAGCAGCCAAGAACAGGCACCCTCCTACGAGCAGTACTTC CASSQEQAPSYEQYF
NA TRBJ2-2 NA TRBV4-2 TGTGCCAGCAGCCAAGAACTAGGGAGAACCGGGGAGCTGTTTTTT CASSQELGRTGELFF